This T cell receptor beta chain appears in the sequencing data of a study of patients and donors after allogeneic stem cell transplantation. TCRdb re-called the RT-PCR reads through MiXCR, storing one row per CDR3 protein. The sample holds under 200,000 distinct CDR3 sequences, over 25% seen once. This clonotype was seen more than once but under ten times. This TCR was recovered from a human donor who was either an allogeneic HSCT recipient or a stem cell or donor lymphocyte infusion donor (not recorded which). It is not recorded whose cells these are; they may come from a transplant donor. Sequencing input: blood, either unsorted or a sorted T cell fraction (not recorded which).

DNA for the CDR3: TGCAGTGCCGTGACAGGGGGGGAGGAAAAACTGTTTTTT. Translating gives CSAVTGGEEKLFF. The chain combines TRBV20-1 with TRBJ1-4, with 9 bases aligning to TRBD1. The CDR3 loop spans 13 amino acids. Trimming took 6 bases from V and 8 from J; bases not matched to a gene: 7. Germline V gene data show CDR1 as DFQATT and CDR2 as SNEGSKA (reference sequence).